These T cell receptor beta chains were read from a single sample in a study of immune heterogeneity within non-small cell lung tumors. MiXCR, run by TCRdb on the multiplex PCR reads, gives a single entry per CDR3 protein. The data show 6,000 to 6,500 distinct CDR3 sequences, with around a fifth seen just once and around 8.6% held by the top ten. The sequencing sample was made of lung tumor tissue. Receptors originate from a man in his 70s with non-small cell lung cancer. The CDR3 runs from the conserved cysteine through the conserved F or W. The order of the fields is clone size, V gene, D gene, J gene, CDR3 DNA, CDR3 protein. A D gene is named only where the DNA matches it firmly. Clone size is given for some rows only: seen once, a few or many times, or a class if the clone is expanded.

.,TRBV6-7,TRBD2,TRBJ2-3,TGTGCCAGCAGGGAGTATAGCGGGAGGGCTAATACGCAGTATTTT,CASREYSGRANTQYF
medium-sized,TRBV20-1,TRBD1,TRBJ1-2,TGCAGTGCTAGATTTTTTGCGGGGACAGGGTATGGCTACACCTTC,CSARFFAGTGYGYTF
medium-sized,TRBV20-1,.,TRBJ2-7,TGCAGTGCTAGAGATGCGGGACAAACAAATATAGAGCAGTACTTC,CSARDAGQTNIEQYF
medium-sized,TRBV6-2/TRBV6-3,.,TRBJ1-5,TGTGCCAGCAGTTCCGTAAATCAGCCCCAGCATTTT,CASSSVNQPQHF
.,TRBV14,TRBD2,TRBJ2-7,TGTGCCAGCAGTCCGGGACTAGCGCTCGAGCAGTACTTC,CASSPGLALEQYF
.,TRBV25-1,.,TRBJ1-4,TGTGCCAGCAGTGAACAGGGGGAAAAACTGTTTTTT,CASSEQGEKLFF
medium-sized,TRBV7-2,.,TRBJ2-3,TGTGCCAGCAGCACAAGGACCGGGCCAGATACGCAGTATTTT,CASSTRTGPDTQYF
many,TRBV7-3,TRBD2,TRBJ2-7,TGTGCCAGCAGCCGAATAGCGGGGGGAGTCGACGAGCAGTACTTC,CASSRIAGGVDEQYF
few,TRBV7-9,.,TRBJ1-3,TGTGCCAGCAGCTGGCACAGGCCCTCAGGAAACACCATATATTTT,CASSWHRPSGNTIYF
medium-sized,TRBV10-3,.,TRBJ1-1,TGTGCCATCAGTGAGTGGGAGAACACTGAAGCTTTCTTT,CAISEWENTEAFF
medium-sized,TRBV27,TRBD1,TRBJ2-3,TGTGCCAGCAGTAGGGGGCGTTACCGCCGCACAGATACGCAGTATTTT,CASSRGRYRRTDTQYF
.,TRBV11-3,.,TRBJ2-2,TGTGCCAGCAGCCCGAGGAGGGGGAACACCGGGGAGCTGTTTTTT,CASSPRRGNTGELFF
many,TRBV9,.,TRBJ1-3,TGTGCCAGCAGCGCTAGTGGGGGCTCTGGAAACACCATATATTTT,CASSASGGSGNTIYF
many,TRBV28,.,TRBJ2-1,TGTGCCAGCAGTTTCTCGGGGTCCAATGAGCAGTTCTTC,CASSFSGSNEQFF
.,TRBV11-2,TRBD2,TRBJ2-1,TGTGCCAGCAGCTTAGAACGATTAGCGGGGGACCTGTTCTTC,CASSLERLAGDLFF
medium-sized,TRBV2,TRBD2,TRBJ2-1,TGTGCCAGCATCAGAATTAGCGGGGGCTCCTACAATGAGCAGTTCTTC,CASIRISGGSYNEQFF